The present T cell receptor beta chain was sequenced within a study of T cell clonotyping in hematopoietic cell transplantation (dated by TCRdb to the early 2020s). For the study in its entirety: The study collected more than 120 blood samples from 35 to 45 consecutive transplant recipients and their related donors. Patients were recruited between September 2015 and January 2017 and followed until late 2020 or death. Overall study outcomes, separate from this receptor: The sample size was limited, and because cells were not sorted, the contributions of CD4 and CD8 repertoires could not be separated. Broader posttransplant TCR repertoire diversity was predicted by donor and pretransplant recipient Inverse Simpson Index values. Just a small fraction of recipient repertoires overlapped with donor repertoires, and more than 95% appeared de novo at the given depth. After transplant, TCR diversity in recipients dropped, and pathologically expanded clonotypes climbed progressively between day 30 and day 180.

Interpreted using the paper, the time point label stands for: 180 days after allo-HCT. Recipient blood was collected about 28 days before transplant and at days 30, 100 and 180 after transplant. Nuclei Lysis Solution was used to extract genomic DNA from fresh or cryopreserved unfractionated peripheral blood mononuclear cells. Including cysteine and phenylalanine, the CDR3 has 14 amino acids. The read is trimmed to its CDR3 DNA, 42 bases read in frame from base 1. Based on the germline V gene, the CDR1 and CDR2 sequences are SGHTA and FQGNSA. Trimming costs V 4 bases and J 1 base, and their ends lie 10 bases apart. A word on this clone: Its antigen remains undetermined. The sample holds no much larger clone one base away, and base qualities are not on file.

With the immunoSEQ assay, which is a bias-controlled multiplex PCR relying on V- and J-specific primers, TCR beta CDR3 regions were amplified from genomic DNA. A second PCR step added a proprietary barcode and Illumina adapter sequences to the CDR3 amplicons. CDR3 libraries were sequenced on an Illumina MiSeq instrument. Turning to the authors' computational methods: Export and quality control were handled in immunoSEQ Analyzer 3.0, while downstream analyses relied on R Bioconductor and Immunarch. Repertoire metrics were calculated using only productive rearrangements within the normalized downsampled data set. In the normalized cohort, clonotypes with more than 5 templates were defined as pathologically expanded. The Inverse Simpson Index was used to measure repertoire diversity. To capture all clonotypes, CMV-specificity analyses were performed on the non-normalized data set. This immuneACCESS table, as held by TCRdb, lists in-frame sequences with V and J called but not all clones. Of the missing ones, under half trace to an unresolved V gene in checked studies; the others have no known cause. Clone size and the V and J calls come from that table; the DNA yielded D and trimming. The sample table records about 12,000 clones; around 68% of these occur just once. Jointly, the top ten make up roughly 15% of the sample.

This specimen consisted of peripheral blood mononuclear cells, obtained 180 days after allogeneic stem cell transplant. The chain couples TRBV7-2 to TRBJ1-1, with the identity of the D gene unclear. This receptor was obtained from a male patient aged 55 to 69 who had an allogeneic stem cell transplant from an unrelated donor, so the T cells may come from the graft donor. Some clones in this sample may be carry-over from other donors' samples. The DNA reads as follows: TGTGCCAGCAGCTGGAGTACACGGAACACTGAAGCTTTCTTT. Translated, this is CASSWSTRNTEAFF. This CDR3, with the reference TRBV7-2 and TRBJ1-1 proteins standing in past its ends, gives the full variable domain GAGVSQSPSNKVTEKGKDVELRCDPISGHTALYWYRQSLGQGLEFLIYFQGNSAPDKSGLPSDRFSAERTGGSVSTLTIQRTQQEDSAVYLCASSWSTRNTEAFFGQGTRLTVV.